A selection of T cell receptor beta chains follows, all from one sample in a study of T cell repertoires in cytomegalovirus infection. TCRdb reprocessed the reads with MiXCR, giving one entry per CDR3 protein. The data show around 740,000 distinct CDR3 sequences, 35% seen once. Sequencing was done on a sample of PBMCs. The source of these receptors is a human donor in good health (CMV status not recorded). Some clones in this sample may be carry-over from other donors' samples. The conserved cysteine and the conserved F or W are not part of the CDR3 here. The D gene is left open where the match is weak.

V gene	D gene	J gene	CDR3 protein
TRBV12-3/TRBV12-4	.	TRBJ1-1	ASSPTRNTEAF
TRBV28	TRBD2	TRBJ2-7	ASSSSRTSHSYEQY
TRBV12-3/TRBV12-4	.	TRBJ2-2	ASSLGTTSGELF
TRBV9	.	TRBJ2-7	ASQLAPGAGYEQY
TRBV24-1	.	TRBJ2-3	ATSDSGRADTQY
TRBV7-2	.	TRBJ1-1	ASSLVNSLMNTEAF
TRBV19	.	TRBJ1-2	ASGKAGSNYGYT
TRBV20-1	TRBD2	TRBJ2-7	SAPRTSGSGEQY
TRBV7-6	.	TRBJ2-1	ASSLGDLPYNEQF
TRBV7-2	.	TRBJ1-2	ASSLLGRGANYGYT
TRBV5-1	.	TRBJ2-3	ASSLTRKGTDTQY
TRBV20-1	.	TRBJ2-3	SGVGLAISDTQY
TRBV27	TRBD2	TRBJ2-3	ASPASGGADTQY
TRBV28	TRBD1	TRBJ2-7	ASSFGQGHDEQY
TRBV11-2	.	TRBJ2-1	ASSVRFIGLHHEQF
TRBV5-4	TRBD1	TRBJ1-2	ASSHGQGAQIVYGYT
TRBV7-6	TRBD1	TRBJ2-1	ASSLDLPGQLYNEQF
TRBV27	.	TRBJ1-2	ASSVNDRRDYGYT
TRBV5-1	.	TRBJ1-2	ASRREAPYGYT
TRBV12-3/TRBV12-4	TRBD2	TRBJ2-2	ASSKGLAGANTGELF
TRBV7-2	TRBD1	TRBJ2-1	ASSSGTGGMSEPISYNEQF
TRBV28	TRBD2	TRBJ2-7	ASSLGTRPYEQY
TRBV29-1	.	TRBJ1-2	SVDARANGYT
TRBV7-8	.	TRBJ2-5	ASSTSGLETQY
TRBV7-9	.	TRBJ2-1	ASSSDGWQF
TRBV12-5	TRBD1	TRBJ2-3	ASGRGQGVRTDTQY
TRBV27	TRBD2	TRBJ2-1	ASALRAGESYNEQF
TRBV30	.	TRBJ2-7	AWRGQGGGTYEQY
TRBV20-1	.	TRBJ1-3	SAQGHLSGNTIY
TRBV7-2	.	TRBJ2-4	ASSWGIGSKNIQY
TRBV20-1	TRBD2	TRBJ2-1	SGSGASGRLNNEQF
TRBV25-1	.	TRBJ2-1	ASSLPGSRYNEQF
TRBV11-2	.	TRBJ2-3	ASSPKSGTFTDTQY
TRBV2	.	TRBJ2-7	ASSESGVVDEQY
TRBV7-6	TRBD2	TRBJ2-7	ASSLGSGGDEQY
TRBV5-6	.	TRBJ1-1	ASSRQRGNTEAF
TRBV6-1	.	TRBJ1-5	DSSVKGGNQPQH
TRBV20-1	.	TRBJ2-4	SASRIRAKNIQY
TRBV5-4	.	TRBJ2-3	ASSIYGTDTQY
TRBV19	.	TRBJ2-7	ASSITGLLNYEQY
TRBV7-3	.	TRBJ1-3	ASSLRPAGSSSSGNTIY
TRBV7-3	.	TRBJ2-2	ASRYPPGELF
TRBV28	.	TRBJ1-4	ASSSQGGEKLF
TRBV5-6	.	TRBJ2-1	ASSLAPAEQF
TRBV18	.	TRBJ1-4	ASSPLGNRAGVI
TRBV20-1	.	TRBJ1-5	SARDGPRADQPQH
TRBV10-3	TRBD2	TRBJ2-1	AISGGLGSNEQF
TRBV3-1	TRBD1	TRBJ1-6	ASSPGQGAYSPLH
TRBV7-9	TRBD1	TRBJ1-2	ASSGRLQGPTGYT
TRBV20-1	TRBD2	TRBJ2-3	SARGASGILDTQY
TRBV5-1	.	TRBJ2-7	ASSLFGTASSYEQY
TRBV19	TRBD1	TRBJ2-3	ASWDSSTDTQY